This T cell receptor beta chain was identified in a study of cytomegalovirus exposure and HLA in healthy donors. As concerns this clone: Its matching antigen is unknown.

General study points: Equally common other TCR beta chains were less clonally expanded than HLA-associated ones, a later analysis found. Specific recognition of CMV antigens was confirmed in vitro for a few chains (all CMV-associated). Published work reported that the classifier diagnosed cytomegalovirus status with high specificity and sensitivity. Analyses of presence and absence presupposed an approximately uniform sequencing depth across donors.

The PCR made use of 60 Vbeta and 13 Jbeta primers. Sequencing was performed with immunoSEQ multiplex PCR; in TCRdb, only in-frame clones are kept and a portion is missing. The sample includes 150,000 to 200,000 clones, about three quarters seen only once; the top ten take about 1.9%. Per the germline V gene, CDR1 is SGDLS and CDR2 is YYNGEE. The length of the CDR3 is 15 residues. Input material: PBMCs. This TCR came from a female donor in good health and CMV-seronegative. The rearrangement links TRBV9 to TRBJ2-5; 11 nucleotides match TRBD2. The DNA matches TRBJ2-7 better at its end, which makes the J call doubtful. CDR3 region: CASSGKTSGNYEQYF. DNA of the CDR3: TGTGCCAGCAGCGGAAAGACTAGCGGGAATTACGAGCAGTACTTC.